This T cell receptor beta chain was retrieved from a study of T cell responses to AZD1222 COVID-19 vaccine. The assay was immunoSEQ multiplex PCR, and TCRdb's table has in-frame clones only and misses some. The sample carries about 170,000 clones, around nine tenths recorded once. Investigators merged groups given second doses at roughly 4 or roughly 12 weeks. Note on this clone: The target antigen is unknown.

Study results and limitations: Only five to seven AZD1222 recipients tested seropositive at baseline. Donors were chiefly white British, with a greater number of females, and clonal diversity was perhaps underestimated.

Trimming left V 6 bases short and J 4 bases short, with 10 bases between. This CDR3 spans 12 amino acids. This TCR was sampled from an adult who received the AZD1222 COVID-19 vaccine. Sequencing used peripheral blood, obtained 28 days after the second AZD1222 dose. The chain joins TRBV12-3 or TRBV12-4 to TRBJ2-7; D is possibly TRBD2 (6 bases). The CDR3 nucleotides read TGTGCCAGCAGCCCTGGGGGGTACGAGCAGTACTTC. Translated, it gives CASSPGGYEQYF.